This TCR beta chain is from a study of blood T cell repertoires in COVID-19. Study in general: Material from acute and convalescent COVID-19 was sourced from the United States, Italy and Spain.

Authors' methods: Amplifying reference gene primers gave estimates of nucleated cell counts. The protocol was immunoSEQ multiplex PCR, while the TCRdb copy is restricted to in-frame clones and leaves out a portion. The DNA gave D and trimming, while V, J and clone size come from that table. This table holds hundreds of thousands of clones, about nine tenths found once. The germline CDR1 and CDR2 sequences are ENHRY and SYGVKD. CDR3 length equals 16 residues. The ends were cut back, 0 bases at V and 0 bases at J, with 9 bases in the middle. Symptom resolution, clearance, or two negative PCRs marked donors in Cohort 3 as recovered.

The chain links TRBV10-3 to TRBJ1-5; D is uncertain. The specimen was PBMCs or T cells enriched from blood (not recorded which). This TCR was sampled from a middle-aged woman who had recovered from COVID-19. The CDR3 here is CAISESGGDSNQPQHF. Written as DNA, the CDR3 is TGTGCCATCAGTGAGTCTGGCGGCGATAGCAATCAGCCCCAGCATTTT.